The 30 T cell receptor beta chains reported below all come from one sample, sequenced in a study of T-cell memory formation after mild COVID-19 (dated by TCRdb to 2020 to 2022). Libraries were prepared through 5' RACE. For sequencing, an Illumina NovaSeq 6000 was employed. TCRdb reprocessed the public reads (quality trimming at Q25 with fastp, clone calling with MiXCR) and kept in-frame beta chains. Every distinct CDR3 protein forms one entry, paired with its most common genes and DNA. In this sample the table shows 190,000 or so distinct CDR3 sequences, 20% to 25% of which occur a single time. The top ten clonotypes cover under 30% of the sample. Sequenced material: PBMCs or a T cell subset sorted from them (not recorded which). All receptors derive from an adult woman who had mild COVID-19 (a few samples of this study predate the infection). The sample titles of this study are shuffled in the database, so cell type and time point are left out; the donor was told from shared clones.

This clonotype came up a few times. The chain recombines TRBV7-8 with TRBJ2-1; D is uncertain. Trimming removed 5 bases from V and 7 bases from J, with 15 bases in between. Germline V gene data show CDR1 as SGHVS and CDR2 as FQNEAQ. The CDR3 loop spans 14 amino acids. The CDR3 protein is CASSPRSGLNEQFF. CDR3 DNA: TGTGCCAGCAGCCCCCGCTCGGGCTTAAATGAGCAGTTCTTC.

V is TRBV7-3 and J is TRBJ2-7; possible D gene TRBD1, 6 bases. Germline CDR1 reads SGHTA; CDR2 reads FQGTGA. V lost 5 bases to trimming and J lost 3 bases, with 14 bases between them. This CDR3 is built from 14 residues. CDR3 region: CASSHTGLGYEQYF. CDR3 in DNA: TGTGCCAGCAGCCACACAGGGCTGGGCTACGAGCAGTACTTC.

V gene TRBV6-5 combines with J gene TRBJ2-1; D is undetermined. The CDR3 extends over 12 amino acids. The germline gives CDR1 MNHEY, CDR2 SVGAGI. The V gene lost 6 bases and the J gene lost 8 bases, with 11 bases spanning the gap. In DNA form, the CDR3 reads TGTGCCAGCAGCGGCACAGAGGATGAGCAGTTCTTC. Translation gives CASSGTEDEQFF.

V is TRBV4-1 and J is TRBJ2-1, with 11 positions matching TRBD2. This CDR3 contains 17 residues. Per the germline V gene, CDR1 is MGHRA and CDR2 is YSYEKL. V lost 6 bases and J lost 7; bases outside the gene matches: 14. DNA of the CDR3: TGCGCCAGCAGAAGCCAAGATATAGCGGGGGGGCGGAATGAGCAGTTCTTC. Protein: CASRSQDIAGGRNEQFF.

The rearrangement uses TRBV5-6 and TRBJ2-2; the match to TRBD1 covers 7 bases. Germline CDR1 is SGHDT and CDR2 is YYEEEE. This CDR3 is 13 amino acids long. J gave up 4 bases and V 6 bases, and 3 bases lay outside the gene matches. CDR3 DNA sequence: TGTGCCAGCAAGGGGGCCCTCACCGGGGAGCTGTTTTTT. Its translation: CASKGALTGELFF.

The chain employs TRBV6-5 and TRBJ2-1; tentatively, D is TRBD1 (7 bases). Germline CDR1 MNHEY, CDR2 SVGAGI. The CDR3 has 15 residues. Deletions cut 2 bases from V and 7 bases from J, with 15 bases between. The CDR3 loop reads CASSYAGQSSNEQFF. The CDR3, as DNA: TGTGCCAGCAGTTACGCGGGACAGTCGAGTAATGAGCAGTTCTTC.

This chain links TRBV9 with TRBJ2-2; weak D call: TRBD2 (7 bases). This CDR3 is 16 amino acids long. Between the trimmed V and J ends, which lost 4 bases and 9 bases, there was a span of 22 bases. Germline V gene data show CDR1 as SGDLS and CDR2 as YYNGEE. The CDR3 here is CASSRGGARVYRELFF. DNA for the CDR3: TGTGCCAGCAGCAGAGGGGGGGCGCGGGTTTACCGGGAGCTGTTTTTT.

This clonotype was detected only a few times. The chain joins TRBV20-1 to TRBJ2-7; 7 positions match TRBD1. The germline V gene encodes CDR1 DFQATT and CDR2 SNEGSKA (reference sequence). V gave up 2 bases and J gave up 5 bases; unmatched junction bases: 15. This CDR3 comprises 16 residues. CDR3 protein: CSARTLEGALVHEQYF. CDR3 DNA: TGCAGTGCTAGAACCCTAGAGGGGGCGCTCGTCCACGAGCAGTACTTC.

This clonotype has more than one count but fewer than ten. This chain uses TRBV25-1 with TRBJ1-1; 9 bases agree with TRBD1. The length of the CDR3 is 14 residues. The V segment lost 5 bases and the J segment 3 bases; nucleotides outside the gene matches: 4. Germline V CDR1 and CDR2: MGHDK, SYGVNS. Written as DNA, the CDR3 is TGTGCCAGCAGTACAGGGGGCTGGGACACTGAAGCTTTCTTT. Translation gives CASSTGGWDTEAFF.

The genes are TRBV9 and TRBJ2-7; 9 nucleotides agree with TRBD2. The CDR3 is 16 residues long. With V trimmed by 4 bases and J by 0 bases, 8 bases remained unmatched. CDR1 is SGDLS, CDR2 YYNGEE, per germline. CDR3 amino acids: CASSPLAGPSSYEQYF. The CDR3 nucleotides are TGTGCCAGCAGCCCACTAGCGGGCCCAAGCTCCTACGAGCAGTACTTC. Combining the CDR3 with reference TRBV9 and TRBJ2-7 gives the whole variable domain DSGVTQTPKHLITATGQRVTLRCSPRSGDLSVYWYQQSLDQGLQFLIQYYNGEERAKGNILERFSAQQFPDLHSELNLSSLELGDSALYFCASSPLAGPSSYEQYFGPGTRLTVT.

There are a few counts of this clonotype. The V gene is TRBV7-9, the J gene TRBJ2-1; TRBD2 aligns across 11 bases. CDR1 and CDR2 (germline): SEHNR, FQNEAQ (reference sequence). This CDR3 is built from 16 residues. The ends lost 4 bases at V and 5 bases at J; junction bases unmatched: 7. CDR3 protein: CASSYGLAGPNNEQFF. CDR3 nucleotide sequence: TGTGCCAGCAGCTATGGACTAGCGGGCCCTAACAATGAGCAGTTCTTC.

The rearrangement uses TRBV15 and TRBJ1-1; D unresolved. The germline V gene encodes CDR1 LNHNV and CDR2 YYDKDF (reference sequence). Trimming took off 2 bases at V and 0 bases at J, with 13 bases between the two ends. The CDR3 covers 16 residues. The CDR3 spells CATSRSVGRLNTEAFF. In DNA, the CDR3 is TGTGCCACCAGCAGATCCGTGGGCAGGTTGAACACTGAAGCTTTCTTT.

The gene calls are TRBV29-1 and TRBJ1-5, with D perhaps matching TRBD1 (5 bases). V was shortened by 0 bases and J by 7 bases, with 19 bases between the two germline ends. This CDR3 has 16 residues. Looked up from germline, CDR1 is SQVTM and CDR2 is ANQGSEA. CDR3 bases: TGCAGCGTTGAAGATGGGACTAGGGGTTTGTTCCAGCCCCAGCATTTT. Translating it yields CSVEDGTRGLFQPQHF.

This chain connects TRBV10-3 to TRBJ1-2; 8 positions match TRBD1. Germline CDR1 ENHRY, CDR2 SYGVKD. Trimming took 5 bases from V and 5 from J; bases not matched to a gene: 7. The CDR3 contains 14 residues. The CDR3 region has the DNA TGTGCCATCAGTCTCCCTGGACAGGGTTATGGCTACACCTTC. The encoded protein is CAISLPGQGYGYTF.

This clonotype came up a few times. This chain uses TRBV6-2 or TRBV6-3 with TRBJ2-7, with 7 bases aligning to TRBD1. V dropped 4 bases and J dropped 3; count of bases not matched to a gene: 12. This CDR3 has 16 residues. The germline V gene has CDR1 MNHEY and CDR2 SVGEGT. The CDR3 loop is CASSSQFDRVYYEQYF. In DNA, the CDR3 is TGTGCCAGCAGTTCCCAGTTTGACAGGGTGTACTACGAGCAGTACTTC.

The chain carries TRBV9 and TRBJ2-1, with 11 bases identical to TRBD1. The junction had 6 bases not matched to a gene; V was cut back by 0 bases and J by 7 bases. Germline CDR1 SGDLS, CDR2 YYNGEE. The CDR3 runs 16 residues. The CDR3 is CASSVEGTGGGNEQFF. For the CDR3, the DNA is TGTGCCAGCAGCGTAGAGGGGACAGGGGGAGGGAATGAGCAGTTCTTC.

This clonotype was counted a few times. The chain carries TRBV24-1 and TRBJ2-2; D is perhaps TRBD1 or TRBD2 (5 bases each). The germline V gene encodes CDR1 KGHDR and CDR2 SFDVKD. The germline V and J ends were trimmed by 2 bases and 7 bases, with 16 bases remaining between them. The CDR3 length is 16 residues. CDR3 bases: TGTGCCACCAGTGATTACGCCGAGGAGAGGGGCGGGGAGCTGTTTTTT. Translating it yields CATSDYAEERGGELFF.

This chain uses TRBV9 with TRBJ1-1; D possibly corresponds to TRBD1 (5 bases). The CDR3 contains 13 residues. V lost 2 bases and J lost 4, with 9 bases in between. Germline V gene lookup returns CDR1 SGDLS and CDR2 YYNGEE. CDR3 sequence (DNA): TGTGCCAGCAGCGTTGGTAGGGGCACTGAAGCTTTCTTT. Protein: CASSVGRGTEAFF.

The V call is TRBV25-1, the J call TRBJ2-7; D is undetermined. This CDR3 is 11 amino acids long. Trimming left V 3 bases short and J 3 bases short, with 3 bases between. CDR1 and CDR2 from the germline V gene are MGHDK and SYGVNS. This chain's CDR3 is CASSDFYEQYF. CDR3 in DNA: TGTGCCAGCAGTGATTTCTACGAGCAGTACTTC.

This clonotype has just a few counts. V and J are TRBV9 and TRBJ2-1; a weak D match, TRBD2 (5 bases). Germline assignment: CDR1 SGDLS and CDR2 YYNGEE. This CDR3 spans 16 amino acids. The V end lost 4 bases, the J end lost 0 bases, and 14 bases lay between the germline ends. Written as DNA, the CDR3 is TGTGCCAGCAGCAACCCCAGCGGACTCTCCTACAATGAGCAGTTCTTC. It yields the protein CASSNPSGLSYNEQFF.

The J gene is TRBJ1-1, the V gene TRBV27; D is ambiguous. V was clipped by 5 bases and J by 0 bases, with 7 bases between them. The germline V gene has CDR1 MNHEY and CDR2 SMNVEV (reference sequence). CDR3 length: 13 amino acids. The DNA for the CDR3 is TGTGCCAGCAGTGCGGCTATGAACACTGAAGCTTTCTTT. It is translated as CASSAAMNTEAFF.

This clonotype was seen only a few times. The V and J genes are TRBV4-1 and TRBJ2-7; TRBD2 might be the D (6 bases). V lost 1 base and J 3 bases, leaving 13 bases between the germline ends. CDR1 and CDR2 from the germline V gene are MGHRA and YSYEKL. The CDR3 spans 15 residues. For the CDR3, the DNA is TGCGCCAGCAGCCAAGTTAGCGGTGCCAGCTACGAGCAGTACTTC. Translated: CASSQVSGASYEQYF.

The gene calls are TRBV20-1 and TRBJ2-1, with D unresolved. CDR1 is DFQATT, CDR2 SNEGSKA, per germline (reference sequence). The CDR3 sequence is 11 residues long. With 6 bases removed from V and 7 bases from J, the gap between germline ends came to 10 bases. The CDR3 sequence: CSAVMGNEQFF. CDR3 bases: TGCAGTGCGGTAATGGGTAATGAGCAGTTCTTC.

The rearrangement links TRBV20-1 to TRBJ2-7; 8 bases line up with TRBD1. This CDR3 has 15 amino acids. In germline, CDR1 is DFQATT, CDR2 SNEGSKA (reference sequence). V lost 2 bases, J lost 0 bases, and 6 bases stayed unmatched. Written as DNA, the CDR3 is TGCAGTGCTAGATCCGAGACAGGGGCCTCCTACGAGCAGTACTTC. It yields the protein CSARSETGASYEQYF.

The V and J genes are TRBV7-9 and TRBJ1-1; D uncertain. This CDR3 is built from 16 residues. V was pared by 4 bases and J by 0 bases, with 15 bases between. Germline V gene sequence: CDR1 SEHNR, CDR2 FQNEAQ (reference sequence). The CDR3 DNA sequence: TGTGCCAGCAGCTCAACGGTAGTTTTAATGAACACTGAAGCTTTCTTT. The encoded protein is CASSSTVVLMNTEAFF.

In this sample, this clonotype turned up a few times. The genes are TRBV5-1 and TRBJ2-5; D may match TRBD1 or TRBD2 (6 bases each). The CDR3 is made up of 13 amino acids. The V end lost 4 bases, the J end lost 5 bases, and 12 bases lay between the germline ends. Germline CDR1 SGHRS, CDR2 YFSETQ. The CDR3 DNA reads as TGCGCCAGCAGCGGGGGGCTCCGGGAGACCCAGTACTTC. Translating gives CASSGGLRETQYF.

The chain employs TRBV19 and TRBJ1-5; 8 positions agree with TRBD1. With 9 bases clipped from V and 9 bases from J, the junction kept 7 bases outside the gene matches. The CDR3 runs to 12 residues. Per germline, CDR1 LNHDA and CDR2 SQIVND (reference sequence). CDR3 loop: CASRQGLTPQHF. DNA for the CDR3: TGTGCCAGCCGACAGGGGCTGACGCCCCAGCATTTT.

In this sample, this clonotype turned up a few times. The rearrangement joins TRBV4-2 to TRBJ2-1; the D is unclear. V was shortened by 1 base and J by 5 bases, with 12 bases between the two germline ends. Germline loops: CDR1 LGHNA, CDR2 YNFKEQ. This CDR3 region has 15 residues. CDR3 region: CASSQGGGRNNEQFF. CDR3 sequence (DNA): TGTGCCAGCAGCCAAGGCGGCGGCAGGAACAATGAGCAGTTCTTC.

This clonotype was seen a handful of times. V gene TRBV20-1 combines with J gene TRBJ2-4; D remains ambiguous. The CDR3 sequence is 11 residues long. Germline assignment: CDR1 DFQATT and CDR2 SNEGSKA (reference sequence). Trimming removed 1 base from V and 8 bases from J, with 6 bases in between. This CDR3 is CSARARYIQYF. The CDR3 region has the DNA TGCAGTGCTAGAGCACGATACATTCAGTACTTC.

This clonotype appeared a few times. The V call is TRBV9, the J call TRBJ2-3; 9 positions agree with TRBD2. This CDR3 spans 16 amino acids. CDR1 is SGDLS and CDR2 is YYNGEE in the germline V gene. V lost 5 bases and J lost 0; bases outside the gene matches: 7. As DNA, the CDR3 is TGTGCCAGCAGTTACCGTAGCGGGGGCAGCACAGATACGCAGTATTTT. Protein product: CASSYRSGGSTDTQYF.